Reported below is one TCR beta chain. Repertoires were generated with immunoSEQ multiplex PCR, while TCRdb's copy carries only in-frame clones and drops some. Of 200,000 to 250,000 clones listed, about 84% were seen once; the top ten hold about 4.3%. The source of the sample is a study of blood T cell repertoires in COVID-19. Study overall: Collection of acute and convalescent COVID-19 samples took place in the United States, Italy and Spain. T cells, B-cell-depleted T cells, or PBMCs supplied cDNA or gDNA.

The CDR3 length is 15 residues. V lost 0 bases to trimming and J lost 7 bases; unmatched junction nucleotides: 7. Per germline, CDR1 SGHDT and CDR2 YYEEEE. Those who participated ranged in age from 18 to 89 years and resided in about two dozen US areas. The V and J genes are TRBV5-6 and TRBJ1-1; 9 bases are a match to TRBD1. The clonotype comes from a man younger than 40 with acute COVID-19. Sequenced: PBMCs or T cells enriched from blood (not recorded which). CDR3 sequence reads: CASSLDRGRENEAFF. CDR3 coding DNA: TGTGCCAGCAGCTTGGACAGGGGGCGGGAGAATGAAGCTTTCTTT.